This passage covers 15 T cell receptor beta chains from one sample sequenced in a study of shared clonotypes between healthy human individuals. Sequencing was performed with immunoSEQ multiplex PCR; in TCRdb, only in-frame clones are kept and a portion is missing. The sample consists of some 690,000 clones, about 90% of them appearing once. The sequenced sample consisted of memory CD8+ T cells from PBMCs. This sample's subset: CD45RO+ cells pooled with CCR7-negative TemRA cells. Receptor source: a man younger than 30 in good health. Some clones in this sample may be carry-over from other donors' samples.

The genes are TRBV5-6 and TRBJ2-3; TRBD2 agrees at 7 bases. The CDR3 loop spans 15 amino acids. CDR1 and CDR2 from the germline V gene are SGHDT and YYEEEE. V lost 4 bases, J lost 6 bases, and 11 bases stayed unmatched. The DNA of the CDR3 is TGTGCCAGCAGCCCGTTTGGACTAGAGTCCGATACGCAGTATTTT. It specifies CASSPFGLESDTQYF.

This CDR3 is CASSLLAGRHEQYF. DNA of the CDR3: TGTGCCAGCAGCTTACTAGCGGGGAGGCACGAGCAGTACTTC. The rearrangement uses TRBV5-4 and TRBJ2-7; the match to TRBD2 covers 10 bases. CDR3 size: 14 residues. J was trimmed by 5 bases and V by 2 bases; bases with no gene match: 4. Germline-derived CDR1 and CDR2 are SGHNT and YYREEE (reference sequence).

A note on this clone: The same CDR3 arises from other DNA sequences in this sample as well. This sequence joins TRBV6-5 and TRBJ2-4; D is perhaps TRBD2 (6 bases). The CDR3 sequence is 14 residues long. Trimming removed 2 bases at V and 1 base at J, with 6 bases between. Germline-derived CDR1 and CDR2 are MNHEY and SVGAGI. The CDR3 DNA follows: TGTGCCAGCAGTTACGGGGGGGCCAAAAACATTCAGTACTTC. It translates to CASSYGGAKNIQYF.

The chain's CDR3 is CASSFLQAPSYNEQFF. CDR3 in DNA: TGTGCCAGCAGCTTCCTACAGGCTCCCTCCTACAATGAGCAGTTCTTC. V is TRBV7-6 and J is TRBJ2-1, with D possibly being TRBD1 (5 bases). V dropped 3 bases and J dropped 0 bases, with 12 bases sitting between them. The length of the CDR3 is 16 residues. Per the germline V gene, CDR1 is SGHVS and CDR2 is FNYEAQ. The full variable domain, in which reference TRBV7-6 and TRBJ2-1 provide the parts outside the CDR3, is GAGVSQSPRYKVTKRGQDVALRCDPISGHVSLYWYRQALGQGPEFLTYFNYEAQQDKSGLPNDRFSAERPEGSISTLTIQRTEQRDSAMYRCASSFLQAPSYNEQFFGPGTRLTVL.

CDR3 protein: CASSLVTDNEQFF. The CDR3 DNA sequence: TGTGCCAGCAGCTTAGTAACAGACAATGAGCAGTTCTTC. The chain couples TRBV7-6 to TRBJ2-1; D gene uncertain. This CDR3 region has 13 residues. With 1 base removed from V and 5 bases from J, the gap between germline ends came to 6 bases. Per germline, CDR1 SGHVS and CDR2 FNYEAQ.

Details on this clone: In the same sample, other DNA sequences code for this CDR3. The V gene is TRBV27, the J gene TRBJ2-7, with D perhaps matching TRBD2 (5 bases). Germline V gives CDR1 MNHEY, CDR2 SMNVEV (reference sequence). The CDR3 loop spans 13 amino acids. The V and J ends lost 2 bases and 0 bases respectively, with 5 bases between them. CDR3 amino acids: CASSLRGSYEQYF. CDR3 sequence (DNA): TGTGCCAGCAGTTTACGGGGCTCCTACGAGCAGTACTTC.

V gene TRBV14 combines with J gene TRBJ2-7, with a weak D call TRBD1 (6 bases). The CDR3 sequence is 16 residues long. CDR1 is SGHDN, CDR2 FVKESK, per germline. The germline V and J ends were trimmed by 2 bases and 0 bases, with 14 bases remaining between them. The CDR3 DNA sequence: TGTGCCAGCAGCCAACTCACAGGGTCCCTCTCCTACGAGCAGTACTTC. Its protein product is CASSQLTGSLSYEQYF.

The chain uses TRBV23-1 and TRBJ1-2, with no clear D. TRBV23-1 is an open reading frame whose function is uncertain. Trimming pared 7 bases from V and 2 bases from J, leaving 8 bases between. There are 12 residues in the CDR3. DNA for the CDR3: TGCGCCAGCAATTTCCGGAACTATGGCTACACCTTC. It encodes CASNFRNYGYTF.

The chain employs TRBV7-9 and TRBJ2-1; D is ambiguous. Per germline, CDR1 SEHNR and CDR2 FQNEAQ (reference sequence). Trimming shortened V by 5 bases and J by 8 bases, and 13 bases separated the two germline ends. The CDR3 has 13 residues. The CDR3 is CASSLTFSDEQFF. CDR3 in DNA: TGTGCCAGCAGCCTAACCTTCTCGGATGAGCAGTTCTTC. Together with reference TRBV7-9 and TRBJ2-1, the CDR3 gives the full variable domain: DTGVSQNPRHKITKRGQNVTFRCDPISEHNRLYWYRQTLGQGPEFLTYFQNEAQLEKSRLLSDRFSAERPKGSFSTLEIQRTEQGDSAMYLCASSLTFSDEQFFGPGTRLTVL.

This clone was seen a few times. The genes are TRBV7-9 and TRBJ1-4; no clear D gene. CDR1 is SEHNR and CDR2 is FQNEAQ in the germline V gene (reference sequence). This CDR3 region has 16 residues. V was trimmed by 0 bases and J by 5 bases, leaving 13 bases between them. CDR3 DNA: TGTGCCAGCAGCTTAGCCGCGATTGGGCACAATGAAAAACTGTTTTTT. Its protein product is CASSLAAIGHNEKLFF.

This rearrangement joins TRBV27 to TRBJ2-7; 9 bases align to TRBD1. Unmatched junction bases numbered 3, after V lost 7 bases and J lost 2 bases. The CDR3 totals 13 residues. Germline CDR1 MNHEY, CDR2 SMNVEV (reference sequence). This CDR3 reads CASMGQGTYEQYF. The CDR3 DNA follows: TGTGCCAGCATGGGACAGGGAACCTACGAGCAGTACTTC.

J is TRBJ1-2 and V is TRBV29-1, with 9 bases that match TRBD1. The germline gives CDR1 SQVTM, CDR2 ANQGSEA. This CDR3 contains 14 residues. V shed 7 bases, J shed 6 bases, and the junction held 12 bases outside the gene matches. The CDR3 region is CSATDPQGAHGYTF. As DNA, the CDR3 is TGCAGCGCCACGGACCCACAGGGGGCGCATGGCTACACCTTC.

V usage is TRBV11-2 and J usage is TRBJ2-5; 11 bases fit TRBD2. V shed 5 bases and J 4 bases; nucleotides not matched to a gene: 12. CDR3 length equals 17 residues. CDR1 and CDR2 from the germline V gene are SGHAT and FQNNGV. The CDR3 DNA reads TGTGCCAGCAGCCGGCCTGGGATAGCGGGAGGGCCAGAGACCCAGTACTTC. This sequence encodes CASSRPGIAGGPETQYF.

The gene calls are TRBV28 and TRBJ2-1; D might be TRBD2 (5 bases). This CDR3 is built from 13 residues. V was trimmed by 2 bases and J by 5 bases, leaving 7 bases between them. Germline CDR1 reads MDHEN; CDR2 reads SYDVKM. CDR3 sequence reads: CASSLQRHNEQFF. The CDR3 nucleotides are TGTGCCAGCAGTTTACAGCGGCACAATGAGCAGTTCTTC.

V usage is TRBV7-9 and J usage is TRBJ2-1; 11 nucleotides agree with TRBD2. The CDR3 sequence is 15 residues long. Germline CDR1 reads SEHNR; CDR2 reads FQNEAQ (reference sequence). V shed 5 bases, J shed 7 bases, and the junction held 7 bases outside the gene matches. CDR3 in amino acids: CASSLLAGVSNEQFF. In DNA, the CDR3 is TGTGCCAGCAGCCTACTAGCGGGAGTTTCAAATGAGCAGTTCTTC. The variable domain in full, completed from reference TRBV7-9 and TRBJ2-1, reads DTGVSQNPRHKITKRGQNVTFRCDPISEHNRLYWYRQTLGQGPEFLTYFQNEAQLEKSRLLSDRFSAERPKGSFSTLEIQRTEQGDSAMYLCASSLLAGVSNEQFFGPGTRLTVL.